The T cell receptor beta chain described here comes from a study of cytomegalovirus exposure and HLA in healthy donors. Regarding the study as a whole: TCR beta chains associated with HLA were, in a later analysis, more clonally expanded than equally common others.

PCR was performed using 60 Vbeta and 13 Jbeta primers. Data came from immunoSEQ multiplex PCR; TCRdb stores just in-frame clones and leaves some out. Among around 150,000 clones listed, roughly three quarters were seen once. Notes on this clone: The antigen is not known.

CDR3 length equals 13 residues. Germline V CDR1 and CDR2: SGHRS, YFSETQ. V dropped 4 bases and J dropped 4 bases, with 11 bases sitting between them. The TCR comes from a man aged 40-49 years in good health and CMV-seropositive. The sequenced material came from PBMCs. The chain has TRBV5-1 and TRBJ1-2; D unresolved. This CDR3 reads CASSPSGAYGYTF. The CDR3 nucleotides are TGCGCCAGCAGCCCCTCGGGTGCCTATGGCTACACCTTC.